One and the same sample provided the 5 T cell receptor beta chains below, sequenced in a study of regulatory T cells in long-lasting Graves disease. Time point specified: newly diagnosed GD, antithyroid drugs for less than 3 months. PBMC-extracted RNA yielded the TCR library. Investigators prepared the TCR beta libraries by applying iRepertoire HTBI primers and Arm-PCR of CDR3 regions. TCRdb fed the multiplex PCR reads into MiXCR, producing one record per CDR3 protein. The sample holds approximately 360,000 distinct CDR3 sequences; about an eighth are singletons and the top ten take approximately 17%. These data were also filed under a second study, of T cells in Graves' hyperthyroidism and ophthalmopathy.

Specimen: peripheral blood mononuclear cells (PBMCs), collected at new diagnosis, from a patient treated with antithyroid drugs. Receptor source: a woman younger than 35 with Graves disease.

The gene calls are TRBV29-1 and TRBJ1-1; TRBD1 might be the D (5 bases). The germline CDR1 and CDR2 sequences are SQVTM and ANQGSEA. The CDR3 runs to 12 residues. Trimming removed 6 bases at V and 4 bases at J, with 12 bases between. CDR3 sequence reads: CSVAGRITEAFF. The CDR3 DNA is TGCAGCGTAGCAGGGAGAATCACTGAAGCTTTCTTT.

In this sample, this clonotype turned up a few times. This rearrangement joins TRBV4-3 to TRBJ2-7; 8 bases line up with TRBD1. Germline V gives CDR1 LGHNA, CDR2 YSLEER. There are 13 residues in the CDR3. Trimming took 1 base from V and 9 from J; bases not matched to a gene: 5. This chain's CDR3 is CASSQGDRTWQYF. The CDR3 DNA follows: TGCGCCAGCAGCCAAGGGGACAGGACCTGGCAGTACTTC.

This clonotype was seen at least ten times. V usage is TRBV5-4 and J usage is TRBJ2-3; no definite D call. The CDR3 runs 13 residues. Trimming shortened V by 3 bases and J by 0 bases, and 5 bases separated the two germline ends. CDR1 and CDR2 from the germline V gene are SGHNT and YYREEE (reference sequence). The CDR3 reads CASSWPSTDTQYF. CDR3 sequence (DNA): TGTGCCAGCAGCTGGCCCAGCACAGATACGCAGTATTTT.

This clonotype was recorded many times. This chain connects TRBV5-1 to TRBJ2-7; D could derive from TRBD1 or TRBD2 (6 bases each). The V gene's germline CDR1 is SGHRS and CDR2 YFSETQ. The germline V and J ends were trimmed by 1 base and 5 bases, with 13 bases remaining between them. The CDR3 spans 14 residues. CDR3 DNA sequence: TGCGCCAGCAGCTTGTGGTGGAGGGGGGACGAGCAGTACGTC. It specifies CASSLWWRGDEQYV.

This clonotype was recorded at least ten times. For the CDR3, the DNA is TGTGCCAGCAGCTTCTCCTCCGGGACCCTTCGCGAGCAGTACGTC. Encoded protein: CASSFSSGTLREQYV. V is TRBV7-9 and J is TRBJ2-7; D tentatively reads TRBD1 or TRBD2 (5 bases each). This CDR3 has 15 residues. V lost 3 bases, J lost 6 bases, and 18 bases lay in between. Germline CDR1 SEHNR, CDR2 FQNEAQ (reference sequence).